The rows below give T cell receptor beta chains drawn from one sample of a study of T cell responses to AZD1222 COVID-19 vaccine. TCRdb's copy holds only in-frame clones and misses some; the assay was immunoSEQ multiplex PCR. The profile shows some 64,000 clones, about 90% of them singletons. The specimen was peripheral blood, collected on day 0 of AZD1222 vaccination. These receptor sequences come from an adult in good health. Both conserved end residues are part of each CDR3. A D gene is named only where the DNA matches it firmly. A clone size is listed for some rows: how often the clone was seen (once, few, many), or a class if it is expanded.

J: TRBJ2-2
D: TRBD1
V: TRBV28
size: -
CDR3: CASTRGGTNTGELFF
DNA: TGTGCCAGCACCAGAGGGGGCACGAACACCGGGGAGCTGTTTTTT

J: TRBJ2-7
D: -
V: TRBV2
size: -
CDR3: CASSDSTAREQYF
DNA: TGTGCCAGCAGTGATAGTACCGCTCGCGAGCAGTACTTC

J: TRBJ1-1
D: -
V: TRBV9
size: -
CDR3: CASSYHPSPGAEAFF
DNA: TGTGCCAGCAGCTACCACCCCTCCCCCGGGGCTGAAGCTTTCTTT

J: TRBJ2-5
D: -
V: TRBV29-1
size: -
CDR3: CSVEPGYGETQYF
DNA: TGCAGCGTTGAACCTGGGTATGGGGAGACCCAGTACTTC

J: TRBJ2-6
D: -
V: TRBV7-2
size: -
CDR3: CASSPGHHSGANVLTF
DNA: TGTGCCAGCAGCCCGGGACATCACTCTGGGGCCAACGTCCTGACTTTC

J: TRBJ2-2
D: TRBD2
V: TRBV11-2
size: -
CDR3: CASSTSGTGELFF
DNA: TGTGCCAGCAGTACTAGCGGCACCGGGGAGCTGTTTTTT

J: TRBJ2-2
D: TRBD2
V: TRBV7-8
size: -
CDR3: CASSRYTSGRANTGELFF
DNA: TGTGCCAGCAGCCGATACACTAGCGGGAGAGCCAACACCGGGGAGCTGTTTTTT

J: TRBJ2-5
D: -
V: TRBV18
size: once
CDR3: CASSAALGAGETQYF
DNA: TGTGCCAGCTCAGCCGCCCTGGGGGCTGGAGAGACCCAGTACTTC

J: TRBJ1-5
D: -
V: TRBV5-3
size: once
CDR3: CARSLVCERISPRPQHF
DNA: TGTGCCAGAAGCTTGGTTTGCGAGAGGATCTCTCCAAGGCCCCAGCATTTT

J: TRBJ2-2
D: TRBD2
V: TRBV7-3
size: -
CDR3: CASSLELAGSGELFF
DNA: TGTGCCAGCAGCTTGGAACTAGCGGGTTCCGGGGAGCTGTTTTTT

J: TRBJ1-6
D: TRBD1
V: TRBV4-3
size: -
CDR3: CASSQGTGNSPLHF
DNA: TGCGCCAGCAGCCAAGGGACAGGGAATTCACCCCTCCACTTT

J: TRBJ1-1
D: -
V: TRBV29-1
size: -
CDR3: CSVEGWNSLNTEAFF
DNA: TGCAGCGTTGAAGGATGGAACAGCTTGAACACTGAAGCTTTCTTT

J: TRBJ2-5
D: -
V: TRBV4-3
size: -
CDR3: CASSQYNSRETQYF
DNA: TGCGCCAGCAGCCAATACAACAGCCGAGAGACCCAGTACTTC

J: TRBJ2-3
D: -
V: TRBV7-2
size: -
CDR3: CASSPATTSTQYF
DNA: TGTGCCAGCAGCCCCGCCACTACGTCCACGCAGTATTTT

J: TRBJ2-5
D: TRBD1
V: TRBV11-1
size: -
CDR3: CASSRQGETQYF
DNA: TGTGCCAGCAGCCGACAGGGAGAGACCCAGTACTTC

J: TRBJ1-5
D: -
V: TRBV7-6
size: -
CDR3: CATGEGLVPQHF
DNA: TGTGCCACCGGGGAGGGGTTGGTTCCCCAGCATTTT

J: TRBJ2-1
D: TRBD2
V: TRBV20-1
size: -
CDR3: CSAPSGGKQFF
DNA: TGCAGTGCTCCGAGCGGGGGTAAGCAGTTCTTC

J: TRBJ1-5
D: TRBD1
V: TRBV27
size: -
CDR3: CASSSRDRGGNQPQHF
DNA: TGTGCCAGCAGTTCTCGGGACAGGGGAGGCAATCAGCCCCAGCATTTT

J: TRBJ1-1
D: -
V: TRBV6-5
size: -
CDR3: CASSYSRVNSYEAFF
DNA: TGTGCCAGCAGTTACTCGAGGGTCAACTCTTATGAGGCTTTCTTT

J: TRBJ1-2
D: -
V: TRBV19
size: -
CDR3: CASSTQFNYGYTF
DNA: TGTGCCAGTAGTACACAATTTAACTATGGCTACACCTTC